The next 28 T cell receptor beta chains were all read from a single sample in a study of T cell responses to AZD1222 COVID-19 vaccine. The protocol was immunoSEQ multiplex PCR, while the TCRdb copy is restricted to in-frame clones and leaves out a portion. The sample shows fewer than 150,000 clones, less than 95% of them seen only once. Sequences were derived from peripheral blood, sampled on day 0 of AZD1222 vaccination. These receptors originate from an adult in good health.

Here the CDR3 reads CASSPSGGSYNEQFF. DNA of the CDR3: TGTGCCAGCTCACCCTCAGGGGGCTCCTACAATGAGCAGTTCTTC. The V and J genes are TRBV18 and TRBJ2-1, with TRBD1 matching over 7 bases. Germline V gene lookup returns CDR1 KGHSH and CDR2 LQKENI. There are 15 residues in the CDR3. The V gene end was trimmed by 3 bases and the J gene end by 0 bases; junction bases not matched to a gene: 2.

The chain is built from TRBV29-1 and TRBJ2-7, with TRBD2 matching over 7 bases. In germline, CDR1 is SQVTM, CDR2 ANQGSEA. The CDR3 covers 12 residues. V was clipped by 7 bases and J by 2 bases; unmatched bases: 5. The CDR3 sequence: CSGGEGAYEQYF. CDR3 nucleotides: TGCAGCGGGGGGGAGGGAGCCTACGAGCAGTACTTC.

This chain uses TRBV9 with TRBJ1-2; no clear D gene. The CDR3 covers 13 residues. V was cut by 6 bases and J by 0 bases, with 9 bases left in between. Germline CDR1 reads SGDLS; CDR2 reads YYNGEE. CDR3 residues: CASTLGANYGYTF. The CDR3 bases are TGTGCCAGCACCCTGGGAGCTAACTATGGCTACACCTTC. The whole variable domain, filled in from reference TRBV9 and TRBJ1-2, reads DSGVTQTPKHLITATGQRVTLRCSPRSGDLSVYWYQQSLDQGLQFLIQYYNGEERAKGNILERFSAQQFPDLHSELNLSSLELGDSALYFCASTLGANYGYTFGSGTRLTVV.

The CDR3 nucleotides are TGTGCCTGGACGAACTCTGGAAACACCATATATTTT. The encoded protein is CAWTNSGNTIYF. The rearrangement uses TRBV30 and TRBJ1-3; no firm D call. The length of the CDR3 is 12 residues. The germline gives CDR1 GTSNPN, CDR2 SVGIG (reference sequence). Trimming pared 4 bases from V and 0 bases from J, leaving 4 bases between.

The rearrangement uses TRBV19 and TRBJ2-3; 10 bases map to TRBD2. J lost 5 bases, V lost 3 bases, and 8 bases had no gene match. The CDR3 is 16 residues long. Germline V CDR1 and CDR2: LNHDA, SQIVND (reference sequence). The CDR3 DNA follows: TGTGCCAGTAGTATTACCAGCGGGGGGGCAATAGATACGCAGTATTTT. This encodes CASSITSGGAIDTQYF.

The sample holds one count of this clone. This rearrangement joins TRBV7-8 to TRBJ1-2; a possible D gene is TRBD1 (6 bases). Germline CDR1 and CDR2: SGHVS and FQNEAQ. V lost 5 bases, J lost 7 bases, and 26 bases lay in between. This CDR3 spans 17 amino acids. The CDR3 coding sequence is TGTGCCAGCAGCCCCAGTTGGTGGGACGGGACAAGATTTGGCTACACCTTC. Its protein is CASSPSWWDGTRFGYTF.

The chain combines TRBV25-1 with TRBJ2-4; the D is unclear. V lost 2 bases and J 0 bases, leaving 14 bases between the germline ends. CDR3 length equals 17 residues. In germline, CDR1 is MGHDK, CDR2 SYGVNS. The CDR3 is CASSELIGTLAKNIQYF. The CDR3, as DNA: TGTGCCAGCAGTGAACTGATTGGAACGTTAGCCAAAAACATTCAGTACTTC. The complete variable domain, with remaining parts taken from reference TRBV25-1 and TRBJ2-4, reads EADIYQTPRYLVIGTGKKITLECSQTMGHDKMYWYQQDPGMELHLIHYSYGVNSTEKGDLSSESTVSRIRTEHFPLTLESARPSHTSQYLCASSELIGTLAKNIQYFGAGTRLSVL.

This clone was seen just once. Here the CDR3 DNA reads TGTGCCACCCTACAGGGTGGACCGGAAGCTTTCTTT. As protein: CATLQGGPEAFF. The chain carries TRBV6-5 and TRBJ1-1; D may be TRBD1 (6 bases). V dropped 10 bases and J dropped 8 bases, with 17 bases sitting between them. The germline CDR1 and CDR2 sequences are MNHEY and SVGAGI. This CDR3 has 12 residues.

This chain links TRBV2 with TRBJ2-3; 9 bases match TRBD2. J lost 4 bases, V lost 4 bases, and 3 bases had no gene match. The germline CDR1 and CDR2 sequences are SNHLY and FYNNEI. This CDR3 has 14 residues. The CDR3 is CASSGLAGPDTQYF. The CDR3 DNA reads TGTGCCAGCAGTGGCCTAGCGGGGCCAGATACGCAGTATTTT.

The chain uses TRBV19 and TRBJ2-7; TRBD1 matches 9 bases. Trimming removed 3 bases from V and 4 bases from J; junction bases left unmatched: 1. The CDR3 length is 13 residues. Germline values: CDR1 LNHDA, CDR2 SQIVND (reference sequence). The CDR3 reads CASSIGQGYEQYF. In nucleotides, the CDR3 is TGTGCCAGTAGTATTGGACAGGGGTACGAGCAGTACTTC.

The gene calls are TRBV7-9 and TRBJ1-1; tentative D call: TRBD1 (5 bases). V was shortened by 6 bases and J by 0 bases, with 11 bases between the two germline ends. This CDR3 region has 14 residues. From germline, CDR1 is SEHNR and CDR2 FQNEAQ (reference sequence). The CDR3, as DNA: TGTGCCAGCAGGGGGGAGACAGTGAACACTGAAGCTTTCTTT. Amino acids: CASRGETVNTEAFF.

The V call is TRBV7-2, the J call TRBJ2-5; maybe TRBD2 (5 bases). The CDR3 has 13 residues. Germline lookup yields CDR1 SGHTA and CDR2 FQGNSA. Trimming removed 2 bases from V and 5 bases from J, with 9 bases in between. DNA of the CDR3: TGTGCCAGCAGCTTACCGGGGTACGAGACCCAGTACTTC. It is translated as CASSLPGYETQYF.

This clone was counted between two and nine times. The chain couples TRBV5-5 to TRBJ1-5; D gene ambiguous. The CDR3 runs to 19 residues. V was clipped by 1 base and J by 1 base, with 21 bases between them. Germline CDR1 is SGHKS and CDR2 is YYEKEE (reference sequence). The CDR3 region is CASSLTSAPTLSSNQPQHF. The CDR3 bases are TGTGCCAGCAGCTTGACATCGGCCCCCACATTATCGAGCAATCAGCCCCAGCATTTT.

V usage is TRBV7-2 and J usage is TRBJ2-2, with TRBD2 identical over 7 bases. This CDR3 comprises 17 residues. Germline values: CDR1 SGHTA, CDR2 FQGNSA. V was pared by 5 bases and J by 4 bases, with 13 bases of the junction left unmatched. DNA for the CDR3: TGTGCCAGCAGCCCCGGCCCGCGGACTAGACCCACCGGGGAGCTGTTTTTT. As protein: CASSPGPRTRPTGELFF.

This chain joins TRBV7-3 and TRBJ2-1; 12 bases map to TRBD2. The germline V gene encodes CDR1 SGHTA and CDR2 FQGTGA. This CDR3 region has 18 residues. V lost 1 base, J lost 6 bases, and 10 bases stayed unmatched. This CDR3 is CASSLNSLAGGPGNEQFF. In nucleotides, the CDR3 is TGTGCCAGCAGCTTAAACTCCCTAGCGGGAGGGCCTGGCAATGAGCAGTTCTTC.

This chain connects TRBV9 to TRBJ2-3, with a tentative D call TRBD2 (6 bases). CDR3 length: 19 residues. V gave up 0 bases and J gave up 1 base, with 21 bases separating them. Germline assignment: CDR1 SGDLS and CDR2 YYNGEE. CDR3 DNA: TGTGCCAGCAGCGTAGACGGGAGAGGGGTTGTCCGACGCACAGATACGCAGTATTTT. Its translation: CASSVDGRGVVRRTDTQYF.

This chain connects TRBV7-8 to TRBJ2-3, with TRBD2 identical over 9 bases. Germline CDR1 is SGHVS and CDR2 is FQNEAQ. Germline trimming cut 2 bases from V and 3 bases from J; bases unmatched to any gene: 6. This CDR3 spans 16 amino acids. Here the CDR3 DNA reads TGTGCCAGCAGCTTAAGCGGGAGGAGCGTAACAGATACGCAGTATTTT. Residues: CASSLSGRSVTDTQYF.

This chain links TRBV5-1 with TRBJ2-3; tentatively, D is TRBD2 (6 bases). Trimming pared 0 bases from V and 6 bases from J, leaving 11 bases between. The CDR3 sequence is 14 residues long. The germline V gene encodes CDR1 SGHRS and CDR2 YFSETQ. The CDR3 region has the DNA TGCGCCAGCAGCTTGGAGACTAGTCGGGATACGCAGTATTTT. Encoded protein: CASSLETSRDTQYF. The full variable domain, rest sourced from reference TRBV5-1 and TRBJ2-3, is KAGVTQTPRYLIKTRGQQVTLSCSPISGHRSVSWYQQTPGQGLQFLFEYFSETQRNKGNFPGRFSGRQFSNSRSEMNVSTLELGDSALYLCASSLETSRDTQYFGPGTRLTVL.

The gene calls are TRBV7-9 and TRBJ1-2; unclear D gene. V was clipped by 1 base and J by 6 bases, with 12 bases between them. CDR3 length equals 14 residues. CDR1 and CDR2 (germline): SEHNR, FQNEAQ (reference sequence). The CDR3 region has the DNA TGTGCCAGCAGCTTAGTTTCCCCCCGCCATGGCTACACCTTC. Translation: CASSLVSPRHGYTF.

V is TRBV2 and J is TRBJ1-2, with D tentatively TRBD1 (6 bases). CDR3 length: 15 amino acids. CDR1 and CDR2 from the germline V gene are SNHLY and FYNNEI. V was cut by 6 bases and J by 9 bases, with 23 bases left in between. CDR3 nucleotide sequence: TGTGCCAGCAGGACCGTCCGGGGGCCTAAAGGCAGCTACACCTTC. Translating gives CASRTVRGPKGSYTF.

The V gene is TRBV5-1, the J gene TRBJ2-5; TRBD2 aligns across 9 bases. Germline CDR1 and CDR2: SGHRS and YFSETQ. This CDR3 is 14 amino acids long. The trim removed 5 bases at V and 5 bases at J, leaving 7 bases unmatched. The CDR3 protein is CASRKSGGLETQYF. CDR3 in DNA: TGCGCCAGCAGAAAGAGCGGGGGGCTGGAGACCCAGTACTTC.

The V and J genes are TRBV12-3 or TRBV12-4 and TRBJ1-5; the D gene is possibly TRBD1 (5 bases). The CDR3 runs to 13 residues. V was trimmed by 3 bases and J by 6 bases, leaving 9 bases between them. The CDR3 coding sequence is TGTGCCAGCAGTTTCCTAGGGGTTCAGCCCCAGCATTTT. It specifies CASSFLGVQPQHF.

The V and J genes are TRBV6-2 or TRBV6-3 and TRBJ2-7; 9 bases match TRBD1. This CDR3 is built from 16 residues. Germline assignment: CDR1 MNHEY and CDR2 SVGEGT. The ends lost 6 bases at V and 5 bases at J; junction bases unmatched: 14. The CDR3 region is CASSPSGTGNRHEQYF. For the CDR3, the DNA is TGTGCCAGCAGCCCCTCCGGGACAGGGAATCGCCACGAGCAGTACTTC.

Notes on this clone: One end of the junction fails to match germline, which may point to a read error. The chain joins TRBV7-7 to TRBJ2-5, with 9 bases lining up with TRBD2. CDR1 and CDR2 from the germline V gene are SSHAT and FNYEAQ (reference sequence). The CDR3 consists of 16 residues. The CDR3 bases are TGTGCTAGCAGCCACAAGACCGGGACTAGCAAAGAGACCCAGTACTTC. Protein sequence: CASSHKTGTSKETQYF.

The chain joins TRBV29-1 to TRBJ1-1; possibly TRBD1 for D (5 bases). Trimming left V 6 bases short and J 6 bases short, with 8 bases between. Germline CDR1 reads SQVTM; CDR2 reads ANQGSEA. The CDR3 consists of 10 residues. The DNA of the CDR3 is TGCAGCGTCCCGGGGGCTGAAGCTTTCTTT. Protein product: CSVPGAEAFF.

The chain links TRBV5-4 to TRBJ2-3; 12 bases agree with TRBD2. Losses at the gene ends were 0 bases for V and 0 bases for J; bases not matched to a gene: 8. The CDR3 loop spans 19 amino acids. Germline CDR1 reads SGHNT; CDR2 reads YYREEE (reference sequence). The CDR3 region is CASSLDLAGGSLSTDTQYF. The CDR3 bases are TGTGCCAGCAGCTTGGACCTAGCGGGAGGGAGCCTTAGCACAGATACGCAGTATTTT.

Concerning this clone itself: Sequence at one end of the junction differs from germline and may be a read error. V usage is TRBV2 and J usage is TRBJ1-2; unclear D gene. CDR1 SNHLY and CDR2 FYNNEI come from the germline V gene. This CDR3 has 13 residues. Here the CDR3 DNA reads TGTGCCAGCATTGAAGCGGGAAGATATGGCTACACCTTC. Translating gives CASIEAGRYGYTF.

The chain joins TRBV10-3 to TRBJ2-7, with a tentative D call TRBD2 (6 bases). Trimming pared 3 bases from V and 10 bases from J, leaving 19 bases between. The CDR3 totals 14 residues. Germline V gives CDR1 ENHRY, CDR2 SYGVKD. Here the CDR3 reads CAISELDTRTNQYF. In nucleotides, the CDR3 is TGTGCCATCAGTGAACTCGATACTAGGACTAACCAGTACTTC.